The 25 T cell receptor beta chains presented below share a single source sample, sequenced in a study of PD-1 blockade in classical Hodgkin lymphoma. All patients relapsed after autologous stem cell transplantation, and brentuximab vedotin exposure varied. The protocol was immunoSEQ multiplex PCR, while the TCRdb copy is restricted to in-frame clones and leaves out a portion. Here the sample spans 25,000 to 35,000 clones, roughly 70% being singletons. The starting material was peripheral blood mononuclear cells (PBMCs), obtained before the second cycle of nivolumab. These receptors were taken from a human donor with classical Hodgkin lymphoma.

Only one count was recorded for this clone. The J gene is TRBJ2-1, the V gene TRBV29-1; no clear D gene. The V end was cut by 7 bases, the J end by 10 bases, with 14 bases between. The CDR3 sequence is 11 residues long. Germline assignment: CDR1 SQVTM and CDR2 ANQGSEA. DNA for the CDR3: TGCAGCGGGGTAGAGGTCTGGGAGCAGTTCTTC. It codes for CSGVEVWEQFF.

The CDR3 DNA reads TGCGCCAGCAGCTTGCTTAGCTGGGGTTACAATGAGCAGTTCTTC. It encodes CASSLLSWGYNEQFF. V and J are TRBV4-3 and TRBJ2-1; D unresolved. CDR3 length equals 15 residues. Germline values: CDR1 LGHNA, CDR2 YSLEER. V was trimmed by 5 bases and J by 4 bases, leaving 15 bases between them.

The rearrangement joins TRBV4-3 to TRBJ1-3; TRBD1 aligns across 8 bases. V was pared by 2 bases and J by 0 bases, with 9 bases of the junction left unmatched. The germline V gene has CDR1 LGHNA and CDR2 YSLEER. CDR3 size: 18 residues. DNA for the CDR3: TGCGCCAGCAGCCAAAGTCCCGGGACAGGAGGCTCTGGAAACACCATATATTTT. Protein sequence: CASSQSPGTGGSGNTIYF.

This clone was found a few times. The J gene is TRBJ2-6, the V gene TRBV19; D is undetermined. Germline loops: CDR1 LNHDA, CDR2 SQIVND (reference sequence). V was shortened by 5 bases and J by 4 bases, with 6 bases between the two germline ends. This CDR3 is built from 13 residues. The CDR3 is CASSFLGANVLTF. DNA of the CDR3: TGTGCCAGTAGTTTTCTCGGGGCCAACGTCCTGACTTTC.

The V call is TRBV6-6, the J call TRBJ1-1; D is unclear. The germline V gene encodes CDR1 MNHNY and CDR2 SVGAGI (reference sequence). CDR3 length equals 14 residues. Deletions cut 6 bases from V and 1 base from J, with 12 bases between. CDR3 coding DNA: TGTGCCAGCAGGCATGGGGTGGGGAACACTGAAGCTTTCTTT. Amino acid sequence: CASRHGVGNTEAFF.

The chain has TRBV7-9 and TRBJ2-7; the D gene is possibly TRBD2 (5 bases). Trimming shortened V by 5 bases and J by 0 bases, and 23 bases separated the two germline ends. The germline CDR1 and CDR2 sequences are SEHNR and FQNEAQ (reference sequence). CDR3 length equals 18 residues. CDR3 coding DNA: TGTGCCAGCAGCCCCACTGGTCCGTGGCTAGCTAGCTCCTACGAGCAGTACTTC. The encoded protein is CASSPTGPWLASSYEQYF.

This clone was observed a few times. The chain combines TRBV10-1 with TRBJ1-5; D is unclear. Germline V gene data show CDR1 as WNHNN and CDR2 as SYGVQD (reference sequence). The CDR3 is 14 amino acids. V was trimmed by 2 bases and J by 0 bases, leaving 5 bases between them. CDR3 protein: CASSEADSNQPQHF. As DNA, the CDR3 is TGCGCCAGCAGTGAGGCAGATAGCAATCAGCCCCAGCATTTT.

The CDR3 reads CSVLGPEAFF. DNA for the CDR3: TGCAGCGTCCTGGGCCCCGAAGCTTTCTTT. The chain recombines TRBV29-1 with TRBJ1-1; D gene unclear. The V gene lost 6 bases and the J gene lost 8 bases, with 10 bases spanning the gap. Germline CDR1 is SQVTM and CDR2 is ANQGSEA. The CDR3 has 10 amino acids.

This clone was seen more than once but under ten times. CDR3 loop: CASSVKGEIAGGPTDTQYF. The CDR3 DNA reads TGTGCCAGCAGCGTAAAAGGGGAAATAGCGGGAGGGCCCACAGATACGCAGTATTTT. The rearrangement joins TRBV9 to TRBJ2-3; 11 bases map to TRBD2. CDR3 size: 19 residues. Germline V gene lookup returns CDR1 SGDLS and CDR2 YYNGEE. Unmatched junction bases numbered 12, after V lost 1 base and J lost 2 bases.

The sample holds one count of this clone. The chain links TRBV6-6 to TRBJ1-1, with D uncertain. Germline assignment: CDR1 MNHNY and CDR2 SVGAGI (reference sequence). V dropped 7 bases and J dropped 7 bases, with 19 bases sitting between them. This CDR3 has 14 amino acids. The CDR3 sequence: CASKQSRLAFEAFF. The DNA of the CDR3 is TGTGCCAGCAAACAATCCCGACTGGCCTTTGAAGCTTTCTTT.

The chain employs TRBV6-5 and TRBJ1-1; D unclear. Per the germline V gene, CDR1 is MNHEY and CDR2 is SVGAGI. V shed 4 bases and J shed 1 base, with 1 base lying between them. The CDR3 extends over 11 amino acids. The CDR3 protein is CASSWNTEAFF. The CDR3 DNA reads as TGTGCCAGCAGTTGGAACACTGAAGCTTTCTTT.

The chain has TRBV27 and TRBJ1-1; D is perhaps TRBD1 (6 bases). This CDR3 comprises 13 residues. The germline V gene encodes CDR1 MNHEY and CDR2 SMNVEV (reference sequence). Trimming removed 7 bases at V and 5 bases at J, with 14 bases between. The CDR3 reads CASKGGAQTEAFF. DNA for the CDR3: TGTGCCAGCAAAGGGGGGGCGCAAACTGAAGCTTTCTTT.

The sample holds a few counts of this clone. This chain connects TRBV7-2 to TRBJ1-3; D is ambiguous. Germline CDR1 SGHTA, CDR2 FQGNSA. This CDR3 is built from 17 residues. The V end was cut by 5 bases, the J end by 0 bases, with 17 bases between. CDR3 in DNA: TGTGCCAGCAGCCCCACCGGTGGAGGGAGCTCTGGAAACACCATATATTTT. It is translated as CASSPTGGGSSGNTIYF.

The chain employs TRBV5-1 and TRBJ1-1; D unclear. Between the trimmed V and J ends, which lost 1 base and 0 bases, there was a span of 7 bases. CDR1 is SGHRS, CDR2 YFSETQ, per germline. This CDR3 has 14 residues. The DNA of the CDR3 is TGCGCCAGCAGCTTGAGTCCGATGAACACTGAAGCTTTCTTT. Translating gives CASSLSPMNTEAFF.

This clone was seen more than once but under ten times. The chain uses TRBV4-1 and TRBJ1-4, with 8 bases that match TRBD1. The CDR3 sequence is 19 residues long. The ends lost 0 bases at V and 0 bases at J; junction bases unmatched: 9. From germline, CDR1 is MGHRA and CDR2 YSYEKL. In DNA form, the CDR3 reads TGCGCCAGCAGCCAAGAATTGTCAGGGGGCCCCGCAACTAATGAAAAACTGTTTTTT. Its protein product is CASSQELSGGPATNEKLFF.

For the CDR3, the DNA is TGTGCCAGCAGGCAACCGGCAGGCGATTATGGCTACACCTTC. This sequence encodes CASRQPAGDYGYTF. The chain recombines TRBV7-2 with TRBJ1-2, with D unclear. The CDR3 is 14 amino acids. Trimming stripped 6 bases from V and 5 bases from J, with 16 bases between. The V gene's germline CDR1 is SGHTA and CDR2 FQGNSA.

The V and J genes are TRBV27 and TRBJ2-3, with D possibly matching TRBD1 (5 bases). CDR1 is MNHEY, CDR2 SMNVEV, per germline (reference sequence). The V end lost 1 base, the J end lost 4 bases, and 15 bases lay between the germline ends. The length of the CDR3 is 16 residues. In DNA, the CDR3 is TGTGCCAGCAGTTTATTGAATCCGGCAGGGCCAGATACGCAGTATTTT. This gives the protein CASSLLNPAGPDTQYF.

The rearrangement uses TRBV10-2 and TRBJ2-1; D is perhaps TRBD2 (5 bases). Per the germline V gene, CDR1 is WSHSY and CDR2 is SAAADI. Trimming removed 4 bases at V and 6 bases at J, with 13 bases between. This CDR3 region has 14 residues. CDR3 bases: TGCGCCAGCAGTGGAACCATAAGCGGCAATGAGCAGTTCTTC. This translates into CASSGTISGNEQFF.

This rearrangement joins TRBV19 to TRBJ1-2; D gene ambiguous. CDR1 is LNHDA, CDR2 SQIVND, per germline (reference sequence). The CDR3 has 14 residues. Trimming pared 3 bases from V and 5 bases from J, leaving 13 bases between. CDR3: CASSILDGRYGYTF. DNA for the CDR3: TGTGCCAGTAGTATTTTGGACGGCCGGTATGGCTACACCTTC. Full variable domain (missing parts from reference TRBV19 and TRBJ1-2): DGGITQSPKYLFRKEGQNVTLSCEQNLNHDAMYWYRQDPGQGLRLIYYSQIVNDFQKGDIAEGYSVSREKKESFPLTVTSAQKNPTAFYLCASSILDGRYGYTFGSGTRLTVV.

The chain couples TRBV19 to TRBJ2-7, with D possibly TRBD2 on 5 matching bases. The CDR3 covers 13 residues. Trimming left V 5 bases short and J 7 bases short, with 15 bases between. The germline gives CDR1 LNHDA, CDR2 SQIVND (reference sequence). As DNA, the CDR3 is TGTGCCAGTAGTTTTTTGGACTCCCAAGAGCAGTACTTC. This encodes CASSFLDSQEQYF.

This clone occurred a few times. Within the sample, other DNA sequences also encode this same CDR3. V and J are TRBV28 and TRBJ2-2, with D tentatively TRBD2 (5 bases). Germline V gene sequence: CDR1 MDHEN, CDR2 SYDVKM. The CDR3 length is 12 residues. Between the trimmed V and J ends, which lost 5 bases and 5 bases, there was a span of 6 bases. CDR3 region: CASSRGTGELFF. The CDR3 nucleotides read TGTGCCAGCAGTCGGGGAACCGGGGAGCTGTTTTTT.

This clone came up a few times. J is TRBJ2-2 and V is TRBV6-1; a weak D match, TRBD2 (6 bases). Trimming shortened V by 4 bases and J by 5 bases, and 11 bases separated the two germline ends. Looked up from germline, CDR1 is MNHNS and CDR2 is SASEGT. The CDR3 runs 14 residues. The CDR3: CASSALRETGELFF. The CDR3 DNA follows: TGTGCCAGCAGTGCGTTACGGGAGACCGGGGAGCTGTTTTTT.

By share of the sample, this clone is medium-sized (0.01 to 0.1%). CDR3 sequence reads: CASTEGGSYEQYV. CDR3 sequence (DNA): TGTGCCAGCACCGAGGGGGGGTCCTACGAGCAGTACGTC. This rearrangement joins TRBV2 to TRBJ2-7, with D perhaps TRBD2 (7 bases). The CDR3 consists of 13 residues. Germline CDR1 SNHLY, CDR2 FYNNEI. The V end lost 7 bases, the J end lost 1 base, and 11 bases lay between the germline ends.

This clone was recorded many times. The rearrangement joins TRBV7-2 to TRBJ2-5, with D hard to call. CDR3 size: 14 residues. Germline V gives CDR1 SGHTA, CDR2 FQGNSA. V was trimmed by 4 bases and J by 0 bases, leaving 9 bases between them. The DNA of the CDR3 is TGTGCCAGCAGCTCAGGCGGTAACCAAGAGACCCAGTACTTC. Amino acid sequence: CASSSGGNQETQYF.

The rearrangement links TRBV6-1 to TRBJ2-1; perhaps D is TRBD1 or TRBD2 (6 bases each). Germline V lookup: CDR1 MNHNS, CDR2 SASEGT. V lost 6 bases, J lost 6 bases, and 18 bases lay in between. This CDR3 region has 15 residues. The CDR3: CASSLGGTGGNEQFF. CDR3 in DNA: TGTGCCAGCAGCCTGGGGGGCACCGGGGGCAATGAGCAGTTCTTC.